This record looks at one T cell receptor beta chain sequence and its context. The antigen remains unidentified. Donors were healthy Caucasian individuals from Russia aged roughly 6 to 100. Every donor gave roughly 9.2 milliliters of peripheral blood. This entry is derived from a study of blood T cells in healthy people across ages. Study-level findings and limits: The unknown donor CMV status may have confounded expanded clonotype changes. Correlation between TCR beta diversity and naive T cell percentage was strong.

A second about 6 to 12 cycle PCR used barcoded and J-beta primers. A single record per CDR3 protein comes from TCRdb applying MiXCR to the 5' RACE reads. The table has about 1.4 million distinct CDR3 sequences, approximately 63% seen once. Unmatched junction bases numbered 3, after V lost 0 bases and J lost 3 bases. CDR1 and CDR2 from the germline V gene are SGHRS and YFSETQ. The CDR3 sequence is 15 residues long. The V call is TRBV5-1, the J call TRBJ2-3; 8 nucleotides align to TRBD2. This clonotype was sampled from a man aged 18 to 29 in good health. Material: blood. CDR3 sequence reads: CASSLDGGRTDTQYF. CDR3 coding DNA: TGCGCCAGCAGCTTGGACGGCGGGAGGACAGATACGCAGTATTTT. The whole variable domain, filled in from reference TRBV5-1 and TRBJ2-3, reads KAGVTQTPRYLIKTRGQQVTLSCSPISGHRSVSWYQQTPGQGLQFLFEYFSETQRNKGNFPGRFSGRQFSNSRSEMNVSTLELGDSALYLCASSLDGGRTDTQYFGPGTRLTVL.